Listed below are T cell receptor beta chains from one sample, sequenced in a study of post-analysis software for immune sequencing data. MiXCR, run by TCRdb on the PCR reads, gives a single entry per CDR3 protein. The sample lists roughly 730,000 distinct CDR3 sequences; approximately 30% were seen once. Material for sequencing was blood. These receptors all stem from a girl aged 5-17 years with multiple sclerosis. CDR3s include the opening cysteine and the closing phenylalanine or tryptophan. The D gene is left open where the match is weak. For some rows the clone size is stated as once, few or many, or as a class when expanded; others skip it.

TRBV3-1	TRBJ1-2	.	.	TGTGCCAGCAGCCAAGAGGCCAGGGTTAACTATGGCTACACCTTC	CASSQEARVNYGYTF
TRBV29-1	TRBJ2-1	few	TRBD1	TGCAGCGCTGAGGGACAGGGGAGCTCCTACAATGAGCAGTTCTTC	CSAEGQGSSYNEQFF
TRBV4-3	TRBJ1-2	few	.	TGCGCCAGCAGCCAAGAGTGGCACCCTAGAGATGGCTACACCTTC	CASSQEWHPRDGYTF
TRBV7-2	TRBJ2-4	few	.	TGTGCCAGCAGCCCCGAGGGTTGGGCCAAAAACATTCAGTACTTC	CASSPEGWAKNIQYF
TRBV5-1	TRBJ2-3	.	TRBD1	TGCGCCAGCAGCCGGACAGGGCCATACACAGATACGCAGTATTTT	CASSRTGPYTDTQYF
TRBV27	TRBJ2-1	.	.	TGTGCCAGCAGTTCACCCCCCGGAGTCTCCGATGAGCAGTTCTTC	CASSSPPGVSDEQFF
TRBV20-1	TRBJ2-1	.	TRBD1	TGCAGTGCGCAACGGGACAGGGGTTCTGATGAGCAGTTCTTC	CSAQRDRGSDEQFF
TRBV6-1	TRBJ2-5	.	TRBD1	TGTGCCGGGGGAATTGACAGGGGCCGGGAGACCCAGTACTTC	CAGGIDRGRETQYF
TRBV12-3/TRBV12-4	TRBJ2-3	.	.	TGTGCCAGCACCCCGGGACAAAGCACAGATACGCAGTATTTT	CASTPGQSTDTQYF
TRBV7-2	TRBJ1-5	few	.	TGTGCCAGCAGCTTATGGGGCGGTACCCATCAGCCCCAGCATTTT	CASSLWGGTHQPQHF
TRBV28	TRBJ2-1	many	.	TGTGCCAGCAGTTCCGTTGGAAGGAATGAGCAGTTCTTC	CASSSVGRNEQFF
TRBV6-6	TRBJ1-2	.	.	TGTGCCAGCAGCCCGGAAACAGGAAGCGATGGCTACACCTTC	CASSPETGSDGYTF
TRBV20-1	TRBJ2-3	.	TRBD2	TGCAGTGCTAGCGACGGGAGGTTAGTGGATACGCAGTATTTT	CSASDGRLVDTQYF
TRBV15	TRBJ1-4	.	.	TGTGCCACCAGCAGAGATTTCAGGGAAAAACTGTTTTTT	CATSRDFREKLFF
TRBV11-2	TRBJ2-5	few	.	TGTGCCAGCAGCCCCGCCCGTCCCCGGCAAGAGACCCAGTACTTC	CASSPARPRQETQYF
TRBV9	TRBJ2-5	few	.	TGTGCCAGCAGCGTTTGGGGAAGAGAGACCCAGTACTTC	CASSVWGRETQYF
TRBV10-3	TRBJ2-7	few	TRBD1	TGTGCCATCAGTGAGTCTCCACAGGGGGCGAGATACGAGCAGTACTTC	CAISESPQGARYEQYF
TRBV15	TRBJ2-5	.	TRBD1	TGTGCCACCAGCATAAAGCAGGGGGCAGAGCAGTACTTC	CATSIKQGAEQYF
TRBV18	TRBJ2-1	few	.	TGTGCCAGCTCACCGTTGCGGAACTCCTACAATGAGCAGTTCTTC	CASSPLRNSYNEQFF
TRBV12-3/TRBV12-4	TRBJ2-3	few	TRBD2	TGTGCCAGCAATCTAGCGGGGGGACTAGATACGCAGTATTTT	CASNLAGGLDTQYF
TRBV6-4	TRBJ2-3	many	TRBD2	TGTGCCAGCAGTGCCGGGACTAGCGGGACAGATACGCAGTATTTT	CASSAGTSGTDTQYF
TRBV2	TRBJ1-1	once	.	TGTGCCAGCAGCCGCGGCCCAACAGCGAACACTGAAGCTTTCTTT	CASSRGPTANTEAFF
TRBV20-1	TRBJ2-1	few	TRBD1	TGCAGTGCTCAGGACAGGATCCTACGCAATGAGCAGTTCTTC	CSAQDRILRNEQFF
TRBV20-1	TRBJ2-7	once	TRBD2	TGCAGTGCTAGAGATCGGGAGGTGGTCTACGAGCAGTACTTC	CSARDREVVYEQYF
TRBV5-1	TRBJ2-5	.	.	TGCGCCAGCAGCTTGGGGGTTGGGAACGTCTGGGGGCAGTACTTC	CASSLGVGNVWGQYF
TRBV5-1	TRBJ2-7	.	.	TGCGCCAGCAGCTTGGGCGGCAGCGGTTCCTACAATGAGCAGTACTTC	CASSLGGSGSYNEQYF
TRBV7-2	TRBJ2-7	.	TRBD2	TGTGCCAGCAGCTTTAGCGGGGCCTGGTACGAGCAGTACTTC	CASSFSGAWYEQYF
TRBV4-2	TRBJ1-4	once	.	TGTGCCAGCAGCTTCAAACCCGGGACGGGTGAAAAACTGTTTTTT	CASSFKPGTGEKLFF
TRBV3-1	TRBJ2-2	.	TRBD1	TGTGCCAGCAGTGTAAGGGGGCGAGGCGGGGAGCTGTTTTTT	CASSVRGRGGELFF
TRBV15	TRBJ1-5	.	.	TGTGCCACCAGCAGCGGGAGGGGGAATCAGCCCCAGCATTTT	CATSSGRGNQPQHF
TRBV10-3	TRBJ2-1	.	.	TGTGCCATCAGTGAGGCAGGAACCCCCTACAATGAGCAGTTCTTC	CAISEAGTPYNEQFF
TRBV4-2	TRBJ2-1	few	.	TGTGCCAGCAGCCAAGATTTGGCCAATGAGCAGTTCTTC	CASSQDLANEQFF
TRBV6-6	TRBJ1-4	.	.	TGTGCCAGCAGTTACGTCCCCAAGGGGGAAAAACTGTTTTTT	CASSYVPKGEKLFF
TRBV28	TRBJ2-1	.	TRBD2	TGTGCCCACCGGGGGGGGCCCTACAATGAGCAGTTCTTC	CAHRGGPYNEQFF
TRBV27	TRBJ1-6	.	.	TGTGCCAGCAGTTCCCGGGGGGAACCCCTCCACTTT	CASSSRGEPLHF
TRBV6-1	TRBJ2-1	many	.	TGTGCCAGCAGGAAGTACAATGAGCAGTTCTTC	CASRKYNEQFF
TRBV7-9	TRBJ2-5	.	TRBD2	TGTGCCAGCAGCTTACTGCGGGAGACGGACGAGACCCAGTACTTC	CASSLLRETDETQYF